The T cell receptor beta chain under discussion was sequenced for a study of identical twins. Study outcomes and limitations: Findings came from cross-sectional statistics, without long-term follow-up of donors. Models predicted too little out-of-frame TCR alpha sharing in monozygotic twins.

Unique molecular identifiers were present on the cDNA, and a universal primer site came from template switching. In TCRdb, the 5' RACE reads were re-called with MiXCR into one record per CDR3 protein. The sample holds roughly 1,500,000 distinct CDR3 sequences, 25% to 35% seen once. This clonotype appeared once. Its cognate antigen is unknown. Germline CDR1 reads SGHRS; CDR2 reads YFSETQ. The V end was cut by 4 bases, the J end by 1 base, with 17 bases between. The CDR3 is made up of 16 amino acids. This rearrangement joins TRBV5-1 to TRBJ2-5, with D perhaps matching TRBD2 (5 bases). The receptor was isolated from a newborn girl in good health. Material for sequencing was cord blood. The CDR3 bases are TGCGCCAGCAGCACCCACCAAGGGAGACGCCAAGAGACCCAGTACTTC. It codes for CASSTHQGRRQETQYF.